This is a list of T cell receptor beta chains from one sample in a study of T cell responses to AZD1222 COVID-19 vaccine. This table comes from immunoSEQ multiplex PCR, and its TCRdb copy is limited to in-frame clones, with some not included. This repertoire shows about 150,000 clones, about 89% found once; its top ten account for around 1.3%. This material consisted of peripheral blood, taken 28 days after the second AZD1222 dose. These TCRs come from an adult who received the AZD1222 COVID-19 vaccine. CDR3s include the opening cysteine and the closing phenylalanine or tryptophan. The order of the fields is CDR3 protein, CDR3 DNA, V gene, D gene, clone size, J gene, CDR3 length. D genes are given only for firm matches. Clone size is not always given. Where it is, it says once, few, many or a class for expanded clones.

CDR3: CASSLFSGTGELFF
DNA: TGTGCCAGCAGCTTATTTTCGGGCACCGGGGAGCTGTTTTTT
V: TRBV7-9
D: -
size: -
J: TRBJ2-2
length: 14

CDR3: CANKGTNYEQYF
DNA: TGTGCCAACAAAGGGACAAACTACGAGCAGTACTTC
V: TRBV21-1
D: -
size: -
J: TRBJ2-7
length: 12

CDR3: CASSLGSGNTIYF
DNA: TGTGCCAGCAGCTTGGGGTCAGGAAACACCATATATTTT
V: TRBV5-4
D: -
size: -
J: TRBJ1-3
length: 13

CDR3: CASRSGQLSTDTQYF
DNA: TGTGCCAGCAGATCGGGACAGCTTAGCACAGATACGCAGTATTTT
V: TRBV2
D: TRBD1
size: -
J: TRBJ2-3
length: 15

CDR3: CASSLTPGNTIYF
DNA: TGTGCCAGCAGCCTGACCCCCGGAAACACCATATATTTT
V: TRBV11-2
D: -
size: -
J: TRBJ1-3
length: 13

CDR3: CASTPFSGAENSPLHF
DNA: TGTGCCAGCACTCCTTTTTCGGGGGCGGAGAATTCACCCCTCCACTTT
V: TRBV3-1/TRBV3-2
D: -
size: -
J: TRBJ1-6
length: 16

CDR3: CASSTGLAGPTDTQYF
DNA: TGTGCCAGTAGTACCGGACTAGCGGGGCCCACAGATACGCAGTATTTT
V: TRBV19
D: TRBD2
size: -
J: TRBJ2-3
length: 16

CDR3: CASSLTQGRTGELFF
DNA: TGCGCCAGCAGCTTAACGCAGGGGCGAACCGGGGAGCTGTTTTTT
V: TRBV5-1
D: -
size: -
J: TRBJ2-2
length: 15

CDR3: CASSGRTGLGEKLFF
DNA: TGTGCCAGCAGTGGTAGGACAGGTCTTGGGGAAAAACTGTTTTTT
V: TRBV2
D: TRBD1
size: -
J: TRBJ1-4
length: 15

CDR3: CASSEEGGLAGVYNEQFF
DNA: TGTGCCAGCAGCGAAGAGGGGGGACTAGCGGGAGTCTACAATGAGCAGTTCTTC
V: TRBV6-4
D: TRBD2
size: -
J: TRBJ2-1
length: 18

CDR3: CASSFSGGADNEQFF
DNA: TGTGCCAGCAGCTTTAGCGGGGGGGCGGACAATGAGCAGTTCTTC
V: TRBV13
D: TRBD2
size: -
J: TRBJ2-1
length: 15

CDR3: CASRRGGSNTEAFF
DNA: TGTGCCAGCAGACGAGGGGGATCGAACACTGAAGCTTTCTTT
V: TRBV6-5
D: -
size: -
J: TRBJ1-1
length: 14

CDR3: CATRAGTSGGEEQYF
DNA: TGTGCCACCCGTGCGGGGACTAGCGGGGGGGAGGAGCAGTACTTC
V: TRBV10-3
D: TRBD2
size: -
J: TRBJ2-7
length: 15

CDR3: CAIRGQGDDQPQHF
DNA: TGTGCCATCAGAGGGCAGGGTGATGATCAGCCCCAGCATTTT
V: TRBV10-3
D: -
size: -
J: TRBJ1-5
length: 14

CDR3: CASGPGQAFVVDSPLHF
DNA: TGTGCTAGTGGCCCGGGACAGGCCTTCGTGGTGGATTCACCCCTCCACTTT
V: TRBV12-5
D: TRBD1
size: few
J: TRBJ1-6
length: 17

CDR3: CASSFRGGGYTF
DNA: TGTGCCAGCAGTTTTCGAGGAGGTGGCTACACCTTC
V: TRBV27
D: -
size: once
J: TRBJ1-2
length: 12

CDR3: CASSSEYNSRGRETQYF
DNA: TGTGCCAGCAGTTCCGAATACAACTCCAGGGGGCGAGAGACCCAGTACTTC
V: TRBV28
D: TRBD1
size: -
J: TRBJ2-5
length: 17

CDR3: CASSYPASGSYEQYF
DNA: TGTGCCAGCAGTTACCCGGCTAGCGGGAGTTACGAGCAGTACTTC
V: TRBV6-5
D: TRBD2
size: -
J: TRBJ2-7
length: 15

CDR3: CASSLGRESMREQYF
DNA: TGTGCCAGCAGCTTAGGGCGGGAAAGCATGCGGGAGCAGTACTTC
V: TRBV7-2
D: -
size: -
J: TRBJ2-7
length: 15

CDR3: CASSPSLNSYGYTF
DNA: TGTGCCAGCAGCCCCTCCCTGAACTCCTATGGCTACACCTTC
V: TRBV28
D: -
size: -
J: TRBJ1-2
length: 14

CDR3: CASSGGSRTGVGEQFF
DNA: TGTGCCAGCAGCGGGGGGAGCCGGACAGGGGTTGGTGAGCAGTTCTTC
V: TRBV7-9
D: TRBD1
size: -
J: TRBJ2-1
length: 16

CDR3: CASRPSGINEQFF
DNA: TGCGCCAGCAGACCTAGCGGGATAAATGAGCAGTTCTTC
V: TRBV10-2
D: TRBD2
size: -
J: TRBJ2-1
length: 13

CDR3: CASTPGSGGSNQPQHF
DNA: TGTGCCAGCACGCCTGGATCAGGGGGCAGCAATCAGCCCCAGCATTTT
V: TRBV2
D: TRBD1
size: -
J: TRBJ1-5
length: 16

CDR3: CASSYVSGAGTEAFF
DNA: TGTGCCAGCAGTTACGTGTCTGGGGCAGGGACTGAAGCTTTCTTT
V: TRBV6-5
D: -
size: -
J: TRBJ1-1
length: 15

CDR3: CASRVRQGRTDTQYF
DNA: TGTGCCAGCAGGGTCAGACAGGGCCGCACAGATACGCAGTATTTT
V: TRBV6-5
D: TRBD1
size: -
J: TRBJ2-3
length: 15

CDR3: CASSYGQGNQPQHF
DNA: TGTGCCAGCAGTTACGGGCAGGGGAATCAGCCCCAGCATTTT
V: TRBV6-6
D: -
size: once
J: TRBJ1-5
length: 14

CDR3: CSPLGTEAFF
DNA: TGCAGCCCCTTAGGCACTGAAGCTTTCTTT
V: TRBV20-1
D: -
size: -
J: TRBJ1-1
length: 10

CDR3: CASTKGAGSEKLFF
DNA: TGTGCCAGCACCAAGGGGGCAGGGAGTGAAAAACTGTTTTTT
V: TRBV7-9
D: TRBD1
size: -
J: TRBJ1-4
length: 14

CDR3: CASSLDDSEAFF
DNA: TGTGCCAGCAGCTTGGATGACTCTGAAGCTTTCTTT
V: TRBV5-4
D: -
size: -
J: TRBJ1-1
length: 12

CDR3: CASSTRRGGTEAFF
DNA: TGTGCCAGCAGTACTAGGAGGGGAGGGACTGAAGCTTTCTTT
V: TRBV27
D: -
size: -
J: TRBJ1-1
length: 14

CDR3: CASSHRDRPNEQFF
DNA: TGTGCCAGCAGTCACCGGGACCGCCCCAATGAGCAGTTCTTC
V: TRBV6-5
D: -
size: -
J: TRBJ2-1
length: 14

CDR3: CASSFAGAATGELFF
DNA: TGTGCCAGCAGTTTCGCAGGGGCGGCGACCGGGGAGCTGTTTTTT
V: TRBV6-2/TRBV6-3
D: -
size: few
J: TRBJ2-2
length: 15

CDR3: CASHSLNYGYTF
DNA: TGTGCCAGCCACTCCCTTAACTATGGCTACACCTTC
V: TRBV28
D: -
size: once
J: TRBJ1-2
length: 12

CDR3: CASRGTSGRDSYNEQFF
DNA: TGTGCCAGTAGGGGGACTAGCGGGAGGGACTCCTACAATGAGCAGTTCTTC
V: TRBV19
D: TRBD2
size: -
J: TRBJ2-1
length: 17

CDR3: CSVVPELMNYGYTF
DNA: TGCAGCGTTGTACCTGAGCTGATGAACTATGGCTACACCTTC
V: TRBV29-1
D: -
size: -
J: TRBJ1-2
length: 14

CDR3: CASSGLAGGVGQFF
DNA: TGTGCCAGCAGTGGACTAGCGGGAGGTGTGGGGCAGTTCTTC
V: TRBV27
D: TRBD2
size: -
J: TRBJ2-1
length: 14

CDR3: CASSVALAGQYNEQFF
DNA: TGTGCCAGCAGCGTAGCTCTAGCGGGGCAATACAATGAGCAGTTCTTC
V: TRBV9
D: TRBD2
size: -
J: TRBJ2-1
length: 16

CDR3: CASSPTGSYGYTF
DNA: TGTGCCAGCAGTCCGACAGGGAGCTATGGCTACACCTTC
V: TRBV28
D: TRBD1
size: -
J: TRBJ1-2
length: 13

CDR3: CASSSDILAFF
DNA: TGTGCCAGTAGCTCCGATATTTTGGCTTTCTTT
V: TRBV19
D: -
size: -
J: TRBJ1-1
length: 11

CDR3: CASSVGDKRDEQFF
DNA: TGTGCCAGCAGCGTGGGCGACAAGCGCGATGAGCAGTTCTTC
V: TRBV9
D: -
size: -
J: TRBJ2-1
length: 14

CDR3: CASSYTQVGTEAFF
DNA: TGTGCCAGCAGTTACACACAGGTGGGCACTGAAGCTTTCTTT
V: TRBV27
D: -
size: -
J: TRBJ1-1
length: 14

CDR3: CASIPQAGVNDEQFF
DNA: TGTGCCAGCATCCCACAAGCGGGAGTCAACGATGAGCAGTTCTTC
V: TRBV11-2
D: TRBD2
size: once
J: TRBJ2-1
length: 15

CDR3: CASSQDLGIYNEQFF
DNA: TGCGCCAGCAGCCAAGATTTGGGGATATACAATGAGCAGTTCTTC
V: TRBV4-3
D: -
size: -
J: TRBJ2-1
length: 15

CDR3: CASMGVDRRAGGYGYTF
DNA: TGTGCCAGCATGGGTGTGGACAGGAGGGCGGGAGGCTATGGCTACACCTTC
V: TRBV25-1
D: TRBD1
size: few
J: TRBJ1-2
length: 17

CDR3: CASSSQSGVRELFF
DNA: TGTGCCAGCAGCTCCCAGAGCGGGGTTCGGGAGCTGTTTTTT
V: TRBV11-1
D: TRBD2
size: -
J: TRBJ2-2
length: 14

CDR3: CASSGLAGGFSYEQYF
DNA: TGTGCCAGCAGCGGGCTAGCGGGAGGGTTCTCCTACGAGCAGTACTTC
V: TRBV7-6
D: TRBD2
size: -
J: TRBJ2-7
length: 16

CDR3: CASSLDKGGGQFF
DNA: TGTGCCAGCAGTTTAGATAAGGGCGGGGGGCAGTTCTTC
V: TRBV12-3/TRBV12-4
D: TRBD2
size: -
J: TRBJ2-1
length: 13

CDR3: CASSSDGIGHNYEQYF
DNA: TGTGCCAGTAGTAGTGATGGAATAGGACATAACTACGAGCAGTACTTC
V: TRBV19
D: -
size: -
J: TRBJ2-7
length: 16

CDR3: CASSLSGGARETQYF
DNA: TGTGCCAGCAGCTTAAGCGGGGGGGCCCGGGAGACCCAGTACTTC
V: TRBV7-3
D: TRBD2
size: few
J: TRBJ2-5
length: 15